The clone carrying this TCR beta chain has only a few counts. The data originate from a study of blood T cells in healthy people across ages. Alongside a J-beta primer mix, a sample-barcoded 5' primer served in a second PCR lasting about 7 to 12 cycles. TCRdb re-derived calls from the 5' RACE reads in MiXCR, one entry per CDR3 protein. Here the sample spans hundreds of thousands of distinct CDR3 sequences, 20% to 30% being singletons. A further study also used this sample, focusing on T cells of mothers and their children.

The specimen was blood. The receptor was derived from a boy aged 5 to 17 in good health.

CDR3 sequence (DNA): TGTGCCAGCAGCCCACGACAGGGGAGGGAGACCCAGTACTTC. It translates to CASSPRQGRETQYF. The rearrangement links TRBV7-9 to TRBJ2-5, with TRBD1 matching 8 bases. Germline CDR1 is SEHNR and CDR2 is FQNEAQ (reference sequence). V shed 5 bases, J shed 5 bases, and the junction held 7 bases outside the gene matches. The CDR3 is 14 amino acids.